The 5 T cell receptor beta chains listed next were all sequenced from one sample in a study of blood T cell repertoires in COVID-19. Some clones are missing from TCRdb's copy, which holds only in-frame ones; the method was immunoSEQ multiplex PCR. The sample records 36,000 or so clones, 90% being singletons. Source material: peripheral blood. The origin of the receptors is a human donor in a cohort sampled during active COVID-19.

This sequence joins TRBV7-9 and TRBJ1-2; 8 positions agree with TRBD1. CDR1 SEHNR and CDR2 FQNEAQ come from the germline V gene (reference sequence). Unmatched junction bases numbered 4, after V lost 5 bases and J lost 2 bases. This CDR3 has 14 residues. CDR3 sequence reads: CASSHRGINYGYTF. The DNA for the CDR3 is TGTGCCAGCAGCCACAGGGGGATCAACTATGGCTACACCTTC.

V usage is TRBV2 and J usage is TRBJ2-7; 8 bases align to TRBD2. The CDR3 contains 14 residues. CDR1 and CDR2 (germline): SNHLY, FYNNEI. V lost 1 base to trimming and J lost 7 bases; unmatched junction nucleotides: 6. CDR3 protein: CASSEVGTSPEQYF. DNA for the CDR3: TGTGCCAGCAGTGAAGTCGGGACTAGTCCAGAGCAGTACTTC.

This clone was counted a single time. The rearrangement joins TRBV3-1 (or the pseudogene TRBV3-2) to TRBJ2-7, with 7 positions matching TRBD2. Per the germline V gene, CDR1 is LGHDT and CDR2 is YNNKEL (reference sequence). This CDR3 comprises 15 residues. The J segment lost 3 bases and the V segment lost 1 base, leaving 6 bases of the junction unmatched. CDR3 sequence: CASSQAGGTVYEQYF. The CDR3 DNA sequence: TGTGCCAGCAGCCAAGCGGGGGGTACCGTCTACGAGCAGTACTTC.

The V call is TRBV18, the J call TRBJ2-1; 10 bases fit TRBD1. The CDR3 contains 17 residues. Per the germline V gene, CDR1 is KGHSH and CDR2 is LQKENI. V shed 3 bases and J 2 bases; nucleotides not matched to a gene: 7. The CDR3 bases are TGTGCCAGCTCACCTAGGTCTGGGACAGGGGCCTACAATGAGCAGTTCTTC. Translating it yields CASSPRSGTGAYNEQFF.

The rearrangement uses TRBV5-5 and TRBJ1-1; D may be TRBD1 (6 bases). CDR3 length equals 14 residues. Per germline, CDR1 SGHKS and CDR2 YYEKEE (reference sequence). V lost 5 bases and J lost 1, with 12 bases in between. The CDR3 protein is CASRSGERNTEAFF. The CDR3 DNA reads TGTGCCAGCAGATCAGGGGAGAGGAACACTGAAGCTTTCTTT.